A single sample gave rise to the 16 T cell receptor beta chains below, sequenced in a study of T cells after yellow fever vaccination. TCRdb re-called the 5' RACE reads with MiXCR, one entry per CDR3 protein. The sample holds about 50,000 distinct CDR3 sequences, about 6.6% seen once. The specimen comprised CD8+ T cells sorted from PBMCs, sampled on the day of the first yellow fever vaccination. These receptors originate from a young man who received the YFV17D yellow fever vaccine.

This clonotype has just a few counts. The rearrangement uses TRBV7-3 and TRBJ2-7; TRBD1 matches at 7 bases. V lost 5 bases and J lost 2; bases outside the gene matches: 12. The CDR3 contains 16 residues. Germline CDR1 and CDR2: SGHTA and FQGTGA. The CDR3 protein is CASSADRDPTAYEQYF. CDR3 sequence (DNA): TGTGCCAGCAGCGCAGACAGGGATCCCACCGCCTACGAGCAGTACTTC.

The V gene is TRBV6-2 or TRBV6-3, the J gene TRBJ2-3; D call uncertain. Per germline, CDR1 MNHEY and CDR2 SVGEGT. The CDR3 spans 13 residues. Trimming took 5 bases from V and 0 from J, leaving 6 bases between them. The CDR3 bases are TGTGCCAGCAGTCGTCCCAGCACAGATACGCAGTATTTT. Protein sequence: CASSRPSTDTQYF.

The chain couples TRBV7-8 to TRBJ2-7, with D unclear. CDR1 is SGHVS and CDR2 is FQNEAQ in the germline V gene. This CDR3 is 12 amino acids long. Trimming stripped 7 bases from V and 3 bases from J, with 10 bases between. The CDR3 region is CASTPEGYEQYF. The CDR3 DNA reads TGTGCCAGCACCCCAGAAGGCTACGAGCAGTACTTC.

V gene TRBV6-2 or TRBV6-3 combines with J gene TRBJ2-7, with a weak D call TRBD2 (5 bases). The germline CDR1 and CDR2 sequences are MNHEY and SVGEGT. V lost 6 bases and J lost 2, with 11 bases in between. The CDR3 extends over 13 amino acids. The CDR3 sequence: CASRRGFPYEQYV. The CDR3, as DNA: TGTGCCAGCAGACGAGGGTTCCCCTACGAGCAGTACGTC.

The chain links TRBV7-2 to TRBJ2-5; 8 bases line up with TRBD2. This CDR3 spans 14 amino acids. CDR1 and CDR2 from the germline V gene are SGHTA and FQGNSA. V gave up 4 bases and J gave up 4 bases; unmatched junction bases: 5. The CDR3: CASSSGGGLETQYF. Written as DNA, the CDR3 is TGTGCCAGCAGCTCCGGGGGGGGCCTAGAGACCCAGTACTTC.

This clonotype was detected ten times or more. The chain has TRBV9 and TRBJ2-1; 8 nucleotides line up with TRBD2. This CDR3 has 15 amino acids. Germline CDR1 SGDLS, CDR2 YYNGEE. The trim removed 6 bases at V and 6 bases at J, leaving 11 bases unmatched. This CDR3 reads CASTLGGDLTNEQFF. CDR3 bases: TGTGCCAGCACCCTCGGGGGGGACTTAACCAATGAGCAGTTCTTC.

This clonotype was detected only a few times. The genes are TRBV24-1 and TRBJ2-3; 7 bases are a match to TRBD2. Germline V gene lookup returns CDR1 KGHDR and CDR2 SFDVKD. V was clipped by 1 base and J by 0 bases; unmatched bases: 3. The CDR3 contains 16 residues. CDR3: CATSDFGRGSTDTQYF. The CDR3 DNA reads as TGTGCCACCAGTGATTTTGGGCGGGGGAGCACAGATACGCAGTATTTT.

This clonotype was seen at least ten times. The rearrangement links TRBV4-1 to TRBJ2-2; the match to TRBD1 covers 7 bases. Trimming took 4 bases from V and 4 from J; bases not matched to a gene: 3. Germline CDR1 is MGHRA and CDR2 is YSYEKL. The CDR3 is 14 amino acids. The CDR3 DNA sequence: TGCGCCAGCAGCCGGGGACAGACCACCGGGGAGCTGTTTTTT. It encodes CASSRGQTTGELFF.

This clonotype occurred many times. The CDR3 is CASSSGTAGTGELFF. The CDR3 nucleotides read TGTGCCAGCAGCTCAGGGACCGCGGGCACCGGGGAGCTGTTTTTT. V is TRBV7-2 and J is TRBJ2-2; D may be TRBD1 or TRBD2 (5 bases each). The CDR3 covers 15 residues. In germline, CDR1 is SGHTA, CDR2 FQGNSA. Trimming took off 4 bases at V and 4 bases at J, with 13 bases between the two ends.

This clonotype was seen repeatedly, ten times or more. V is TRBV7-2 and J is TRBJ1-1; D gene unclear. V was shortened by 0 bases and J by 0 bases, with 14 bases between the two germline ends. CDR3 length: 17 amino acids. Germline V gene sequence: CDR1 SGHTA, CDR2 FQGNSA. CDR3 coding DNA: TGTGCCAGCAGCTTAGCCGGTCAGTGGACTCTGAACACTGAAGCTTTCTTT. The encoded protein is CASSLAGQWTLNTEAFF.

This clonotype was counted ten times or more. V gene TRBV29-1 combines with J gene TRBJ1-5, with 7 nucleotides matching TRBD1. CDR3 length: 13 residues. Unmatched junction bases numbered 9, after V lost 6 bases and J lost 7 bases. Per germline, CDR1 SQVTM and CDR2 ANQGSEA. CDR3 DNA sequence: TGCAGCGTCGCAGGGGGGTCTGGGCAGCCCCAGCATTTT. Its protein product is CSVAGGSGQPQHF.

This clonotype came up many times. This chain connects TRBV4-1 to TRBJ1-4; 9 bases are a match to TRBD1. The V gene end was trimmed by 6 bases and the J gene end by 8 bases; junction bases not matched to a gene: 4. Per the germline V gene, CDR1 is MGHRA and CDR2 is YSYEKL. This CDR3 is built from 13 residues. Here the CDR3 reads CASRDRGEEKLFF. The CDR3 DNA reads as TGCGCCAGCAGGGACAGGGGAGAGGAAAAACTGTTTTTT.

This clonotype qualifies as medium-sized (0.01 to 0.1%). As DNA, the CDR3 is TGCGCCAGCAGCTTGGGTCTAGCGAGCACAGATACGCAGTATTTT. This gives the protein CASSLGLASTDTQYF. The genes are TRBV5-1 and TRBJ2-3, with D possibly being TRBD2 (6 bases). The V and J ends lost 0 bases and 0 bases respectively, with 8 bases between them. This CDR3 is 15 amino acids long. Germline CDR1 reads SGHRS; CDR2 reads YFSETQ.

Comment on this clonotype: Given a much more abundant clone one base away, this may be a read error. The chain joins TRBV4-3 to TRBJ2-3, with no clear D. The J call may be in error: the DNA end matches TRBJ1-5 better. Germline V gives CDR1 LGHNA, CDR2 YSLEER. The CDR3 is 12 amino acids. CDR3: CASSQDLDTQHF. The DNA of the CDR3 is TGCGCCAGCAGCCAAGATCTTGATACGCAGCATTTT.

This clonotype was seen a few times. The CDR3 reads CASSLATGYHGYTF. The CDR3 DNA reads as TGCGCCAGCAGCTTGGCCACGGGGTACCATGGCTACACCTTC. This chain uses TRBV5-1 with TRBJ1-2; D is ambiguous. The germline V gene has CDR1 SGHRS and CDR2 YFSETQ. The CDR3 sequence is 14 residues long. V was trimmed by 0 bases and J by 6 bases, leaving 12 bases between them.

The genes are TRBV14 and TRBJ1-2; D is uncertain. Germline loops: CDR1 SGHDN, CDR2 FVKESK. This CDR3 has 13 residues. The V end lost 5 bases, the J end lost 1 base, and 8 bases lay between the germline ends. CDR3 in DNA: TGTGCCAGCAGCTACCTCGGTAACTATGGCTACACCTTC. Translating gives CASSYLGNYGYTF.